Each of the 23 T cell receptor beta chains below was sequenced from the same sample in a study of T cells expressing NK-cell markers. Using the 5' RACE reads, TCRdb records one entry per CDR3 protein without DNA. This sample's table has 250,000 to 300,000 distinct CDR3 sequences. The source material was blood T cells: a sorted CD56 or NKG2C T cell subset, CD4+ or CD8+ T cells, or bulk PBMC T cells (not recorded which). These receptors came from a woman between 18 and 69 years old in good health.

CDR3 sequence: CASSSNSGRAGTQYF. The chain links TRBV5-5 to TRBJ2-3; TCRdb indicates TRBD2, and absent DNA this call remains unverified. CDR3 length: 15 residues. Germline V gives CDR1 SGHKS, CDR2 YYEKEE (reference sequence).

V is TRBV20-1 and J is TRBJ2-3; TCRdb returns TRBD1, unconfirmable since there is no DNA. Per germline, CDR1 DFQATT and CDR2 SNEGSKA (reference sequence). This CDR3 comprises 11 residues. This chain's CDR3 is CSAPTGATQYF.

This chain links TRBV12-3 or TRBV12-4 with TRBJ2-5; without DNA, the TCRdb call of TRBD2 cannot be checked. CDR3 length: 16 amino acids. The CDR3 loop is CASSPAGLTGKETQYF.

CDR3 in amino acids: CASNFWDRVRSGANVLTF. The gene calls are TRBV12-3 or TRBV12-4 and TRBJ2-6; the TRBD1 assignment by TCRdb is unverifiable without DNA. This CDR3 region has 18 residues.

The CDR3 loop reads CASSLDRAGDEQFF. This chain connects TRBV5-1 to TRBJ2-1. Germline V gene sequence: CDR1 SGHRS, CDR2 YFSETQ. The CDR3 consists of 14 residues.

The chain is built from TRBV27 and TRBJ2-1; TCRdb outputs TRBD2, but without DNA this stays unchecked. The CDR3 runs to 19 residues. Germline CDR1 is MNHEY and CDR2 is SMNVEV (reference sequence). CDR3 region: CASSFSGILGLAGAPEQFF.

The chain couples TRBV18 to TRBJ1-3. Germline V gene sequence: CDR1 KGHSH, CDR2 LQKENI. The CDR3 runs to 13 residues. The CDR3 loop is CASSRQNGNTIYF. The full variable domain, with the rest looked up from reference TRBV18 and TRBJ1-3, is NAGVMQNPRHLVRRRGQEARLRCSPMKGHSHVYWYRQLPEEGLKFMVYLQKENIIDESGMPKERFSAEFPKEGPSILRIQQVVRGDSAAYFCASSRQNGNTIYFGEGSWLTVV.

J is TRBJ2-3 and V is TRBV5-4; there is no DNA to check the TCRdb D call of TRBD1. The CDR3 runs to 15 residues. The germline V gene encodes CDR1 SGHNT and CDR2 YYREEE (reference sequence). The CDR3 loop reads CASSIWTQRILTQYF.

The chain's CDR3 is CATSDRQAGELFF. This chain joins TRBV24-1 and TRBJ2-2. Germline V gene sequence: CDR1 KGHDR, CDR2 SFDVKD. The CDR3 covers 13 residues.

The chain combines TRBV3-1 with TRBJ2-5; TCRdb names TRBD2, which stays unverified in the absence of DNA. The length of the CDR3 is 18 residues. The germline CDR1 and CDR2 sequences are LGHDT and YNNKEL (reference sequence). The CDR3 spells CASSQEFLGEGPQETQYF.

V is TRBV5-1 and J is TRBJ2-7; TCRdb indicates TRBD2, and absent DNA this call remains unverified. Germline CDR1 SGHRS, CDR2 YFSETQ. The CDR3 contains 17 residues. CDR3: CASSLASPSGSTYEQYF.

The chain employs TRBV6-1 and TRBJ1-2; the D call from TCRdb, TRBD1, cannot be confirmed without DNA. Germline values: CDR1 MNHNS, CDR2 SASEGT. The CDR3 is 16 amino acids. CDR3: CASSEQGAQGGYGYTF.

The chain links TRBV12-3 or TRBV12-4 to TRBJ1-2; TCRdb's D call of TRBD1 is untestable without DNA. The CDR3 spans 13 residues. The chain's CDR3 is CASSSTGVDGYTF.

The chain uses TRBV20-1 and TRBJ2-5; the TCRdb D gene call, TRBD1, has no DNA to confirm it. CDR1 is DFQATT and CDR2 is SNEGSKA in the germline V gene (reference sequence). This CDR3 has 13 amino acids. The CDR3 is CSARVLRGETQYF.

The chain carries TRBV24-1 and TRBJ1-5; TCRdb outputs TRBD1, but without DNA this stays unchecked. The germline CDR1 and CDR2 sequences are KGHDR and SFDVKD. This CDR3 spans 13 amino acids. The CDR3 protein is CATSEQGNQPQHF.

The chain couples TRBV19 to TRBJ2-2; TCRdb indicates TRBD1, and absent DNA this call remains unverified. From germline, CDR1 is LNHDA and CDR2 SQIVND (reference sequence). The CDR3 is 15 amino acids. The CDR3 sequence: CASSIGGGLDGELFF.

The chain carries TRBV6-5 and TRBJ2-3; no DNA is available, so the TRBD2 call from TCRdb remains unchecked. Germline V CDR1 and CDR2: MNHEY, SVGAGI. This CDR3 comprises 14 residues. CDR3 sequence reads: CASSSRVYTDTQYF.

The genes are TRBV20-1 and TRBJ1-4; the D call from TCRdb, TRBD1, cannot be confirmed without DNA. Germline V CDR1 and CDR2: DFQATT, SNEGSKA (reference sequence). This CDR3 spans 13 amino acids. The CDR3 here is CSARQGAREKLFF.

This CDR3 is CASSLVQKETQYF. The gene calls are TRBV5-1 and TRBJ2-5. Germline V gene sequence: CDR1 SGHRS, CDR2 YFSETQ. This CDR3 contains 13 residues.

The chain has TRBV7-2 and TRBJ2-1. The CDR3 spans 13 residues. Germline loops: CDR1 SGHTA, CDR2 FQGNSA. CDR3 amino acids: CASSTSSYNEQFF.

V gene TRBV12-3 or TRBV12-4 combines with J gene TRBJ1-5. CDR3 length equals 13 residues. CDR3 loop: CASSFRTGQPQHF.

The chain uses TRBV9 and TRBJ2-1; TCRdb's assignment of TRBD1 cannot be checked, as there is no DNA. The germline CDR1 and CDR2 sequences are SGDLS and YYNGEE. CDR3 length equals 15 residues. The CDR3 here is CASSVVGELENEQFF.

V is TRBV6-2 or TRBV6-3 and J is TRBJ2-7; TCRdb selects TRBD2, and the lack of DNA leaves this call unchecked. CDR1 is MNHEY, CDR2 SVGEGT, per germline. The CDR3 has 12 residues. CDR3 in amino acids: CASTQPPSGTSF.